The 11 T cell receptor beta chains presented below share a single source sample, sequenced in a study of blood T cell repertoires in COVID-19. Measured with immunoSEQ multiplex PCR; TCRdb has only the in-frame clones, and not every one. The sample holds about 260,000 clones; about 80% are singletons and the top ten take around 9.2%. Sequencing was done on a sample of peripheral blood. Receptors originate from a human donor in a cohort sampled during active COVID-19.

This rearrangement joins TRBV5-1 to TRBJ1-4, with D perhaps TRBD1 (6 bases). Trimming took 4 bases from V and 13 from J, leaving 17 bases between them. The CDR3 runs to 13 residues. Germline V CDR1 and CDR2: SGHRS, YFSETQ. This CDR3 reads CASSPELQTGLFF. CDR3 coding DNA: TGCGCCAGCAGCCCGGAACTCCAGACAGGACTGTTTTTT.

J is TRBJ2-7 and V is TRBV5-1; a weak D match, TRBD2 (5 bases). The germline gives CDR1 SGHRS, CDR2 YFSETQ. The CDR3 sequence is 17 residues long. V lost 0 bases and J 2 bases, leaving 18 bases between the germline ends. The CDR3 reads CASSLGVRSERTYEQYF. Written as DNA, the CDR3 is TGCGCCAGCAGCTTGGGGGTTCGTAGCGAGAGAACCTACGAGCAGTACTTC.

This clone has only one observation. CDR3 in amino acids: CASSPTGGTQFTQYF. CDR3 in DNA: TGTGCCAGCAGCCCGACAGGGGGGACTCAGTTCACGCAGTATTTT. The gene calls are TRBV27 and TRBJ2-3, with 9 nucleotides matching TRBD1. Trimming cost V 6 bases and J 9 bases; bases outside gene matches: 13. The CDR3 is made up of 15 amino acids. Germline V gene sequence: CDR1 MNHEY, CDR2 SMNVEV (reference sequence).

CDR3 bases: TGTGCCAGCAGACCTGGACTAGCTGCCTACGAGCAGTACTTC. Its translation is CASRPGLAAYEQYF. This chain links TRBV28 with TRBJ2-7, with 8 bases matching TRBD2. V lost 6 bases to trimming and J lost 2 bases; unmatched junction nucleotides: 6. CDR1 and CDR2 from the germline V gene are MDHEN and SYDVKM. The CDR3 runs to 14 residues.

This clone was observed once. The chain couples TRBV4-3 to TRBJ2-7, with D maybe TRBD1 (5 bases). The CDR3 consists of 13 residues. Germline loops: CDR1 LGHNA, CDR2 YSLEER. Trimming removed 0 bases from V and 6 bases from J, with 9 bases in between. CDR3 DNA sequence: TGCGCCAGCAGCCAAGACCGACAGCTCGAGCAGTACTTC. Its translation is CASSQDRQLEQYF.

The rearrangement joins TRBV7-2 to TRBJ2-2, with a possible D match to TRBD2 (7 bases). The CDR3 covers 15 residues. The germline V gene has CDR1 SGHTA and CDR2 FQGNSA. The V end lost 1 base, the J end lost 7 bases, and 13 bases lay between the germline ends. The CDR3 DNA is TGTGCCAGCAGCTTAGGGCGGGGGCTTTACGGGGAGCTGTTTTTT. The encoded protein is CASSLGRGLYGELFF.

This clone was seen once. This chain joins TRBV19 and TRBJ1-5; TRBD1 agrees at 9 bases. Germline V gene lookup returns CDR1 LNHDA and CDR2 SQIVND (reference sequence). There are 15 residues in the CDR3. With 5 bases clipped from V and 7 bases from J, the junction kept 9 bases outside the gene matches. DNA for the CDR3: TGTGCCAGTAGTCTGCCGGGACAGGGTGACCAGCCCCAGCATTTT. This translates into CASSLPGQGDQPQHF.

The V call is TRBV7-2, the J call TRBJ2-2, with TRBD1 as a possible D gene (6 bases). Germline values: CDR1 SGHTA, CDR2 FQGNSA. This CDR3 region has 15 residues. Trimming left V 5 bases short and J 0 bases short, with 10 bases between. The CDR3 nucleotides read TGTGCCAGCAGCGCACGGACAGCGAACACCGGGGAGCTGTTTTTT. Translated: CASSARTANTGELFF.

The chain carries TRBV10-2 and TRBJ1-5; 8 nucleotides match TRBD1. The J segment lost 4 bases and the V segment lost 4 bases, leaving 6 bases of the junction unmatched. Germline loops: CDR1 WSHSY, CDR2 SAAADI. There are 15 residues in the CDR3. The CDR3 DNA follows: TGCGCCAGCAGTGTCCGCGGACAGGGAAATCAGCCCCAGCATTTT. As protein: CASSVRGQGNQPQHF.

The chain carries TRBV6-5 and TRBJ1-1; D is unresolved. V lost 5 bases, J lost 0 bases, and 7 bases lay in between. Germline values: CDR1 MNHEY, CDR2 SVGAGI. The CDR3 covers 13 residues. The DNA of the CDR3 is TGTGCCAGCAGTCCCCGGGTGAACACTGAAGCTTTCTTT. This encodes CASSPRVNTEAFF.

V usage is TRBV24-1 and J usage is TRBJ2-3, with 9 nucleotides matching TRBD1. The germline CDR1 and CDR2 sequences are KGHDR and SFDVKD. This CDR3 is built from 16 residues. Trimming removed 5 bases from V and 5 bases from J; junction bases left unmatched: 10. DNA of the CDR3: TGTGCCACCAGTGCCCCCGGGACAGGGACAGGAGATACGCAGTATTTT. It is translated as CATSAPGTGTGDTQYF.